A single sample gave rise to the 9 T cell receptor beta chains below, sequenced in a study of blood T cell repertoires in COVID-19 (TCRdb year 2020). Library generation was performed with the immunoSEQ multiplex PCR assay. In TCRdb, the immuneACCESS table is reduced to in-frame sequences with V and J assigned. These tables do not hold every clone; where another copy was compared, an unresolved V gene accounts for under half, and the others remain unexplained. This sample comprises under 300,000 clones, around 90% of them detected only once. The top ten constitute 1.5% to 2% of the sample. Sequenced: PBMCs or T cells enriched from blood (not recorded which). These receptors all stem from a woman between 40 and 55 years old who had recovered from COVID-19.

As DNA, the CDR3 is TGTGCCAGCAGAAGCCATGTGAACACTGAAGCTTTCTTT. The encoded protein is CASRSHVNTEAFF. This chain uses TRBV25-1 with TRBJ1-1; D is unclear. Trimming took 6 bases from V and 0 from J, leaving 8 bases between them. CDR3 size: 13 residues. Germline CDR1 MGHDK, CDR2 SYGVNS. Filled out from reference TRBV25-1 and TRBJ1-1, the complete variable domain reads EADIYQTPRYLVIGTGKKITLECSQTMGHDKMYWYQQDPGMELHLIHYSYGVNSTEKGDLSSESTVSRIRTEHFPLTLESARPSHTSQYLCASRSHVNTEAFFGQGTRLTVV.

The chain employs TRBV18 and TRBJ1-4; no firm D call. The CDR3 totals 14 residues. Trimming left V 4 bases short and J 6 bases short, with 12 bases between. The V gene's germline CDR1 is KGHSH and CDR2 LQKENI. This CDR3 is CASSQTLTDEKLFF. The CDR3 coding sequence is TGTGCCAGCTCACAGACTCTGACGGATGAAAAACTGTTTTTT.

The sample holds a few counts of this clone. The same CDR3 can be traced to other DNA sequences in this sample. V is TRBV7-9 and J is TRBJ1-5, with D unresolved. CDR3 length equals 15 residues. The ends were cut back, 5 bases at V and 0 bases at J, with 11 bases in the middle. Germline CDR1 is SEHNR and CDR2 is FQNEAQ (reference sequence). CDR3 bases: TGTGCCAGCAGCCTAGGAGGATATAGCAATCAGCCCCAGCATTTT. Translation: CASSLGGYSNQPQHF.

This chain connects TRBV7-2 to TRBJ2-3; 14 bases map to TRBD2. The germline V gene has CDR1 SGHTA and CDR2 FQGNSA. V trimming: 6 bases; J trimming: 5 bases; junction bases outside the gene matches: 10. This CDR3 spans 17 amino acids. The CDR3 region is CASSLGLAGDRIDTQYF. DNA of the CDR3: TGTGCCAGCAGTCTGGGACTAGCGGGAGATAGAATAGATACGCAGTATTTT.

The rearrangement joins TRBV18 to TRBJ1-1; 9 bases fit TRBD1. Germline V gene sequence: CDR1 KGHSH, CDR2 LQKENI. V was clipped by 3 bases and J by 4 bases; unmatched bases: 6. The CDR3 consists of 15 residues. The CDR3 bases are TGTGCCAGCTCACCCCGGACAGGGGAATTCACTGAAGCTTTCTTT. Translating it yields CASSPRTGEFTEAFF.

The chain recombines TRBV2 with TRBJ2-1; a weak D match, TRBD1 (6 bases). Trimming took off 6 bases at V and 3 bases at J, with 9 bases between the two ends. Germline V gives CDR1 SNHLY, CDR2 FYNNEI. This CDR3 is 13 amino acids long. CDR3 nucleotides: TGTGCCAGCAGGGAGGACAGCTACAATGAGCAGTTCTTC. It specifies CASREDSYNEQFF.

The rearrangement joins TRBV7-8 to TRBJ2-1; 12 bases are shared with TRBD2. The V segment lost 4 bases and the J segment 0 bases; nucleotides outside the gene matches: 7. The CDR3 sequence is 18 residues long. Germline CDR1 and CDR2: SGHVS and FQNEAQ. Written as DNA, the CDR3 is TGTGCCAGCAGCTCTCTAGCGGGGGGGAGGAGCTCCTACAATGAGCAGTTCTTC. Translated, it gives CASSSLAGGRSSYNEQFF.

This sequence joins TRBV4-3 and TRBJ2-7; 11 bases are a match to TRBD2. CDR3 size: 17 residues. Germline loops: CDR1 LGHNA, CDR2 YSLEER. The V and J ends lost 3 bases and 0 bases, in that order; junction bases with no gene match: 7. Here the CDR3 reads CASSQEITSGSSYEQYF. In DNA form, the CDR3 reads TGCGCCAGCAGCCAGGAAATAACTAGCGGGAGCTCCTACGAGCAGTACTTC.

This sequence joins TRBV5-1 and TRBJ1-1; D not certain. CDR1 SGHRS and CDR2 YFSETQ come from the germline V gene. V was pared by 4 bases and J by 3 bases, with 7 bases between. The CDR3 is 12 residues long. The CDR3 DNA follows: TGCGCCAGCAGCGAGAGGGACACTGAAGCTTTCTTT. Translated: CASSERDTEAFF.